The rows below give T cell receptor beta chains drawn from one sample of a study of shared clonotypes between healthy human individuals. The table came from immunoSEQ multiplex PCR; TCRdb's copy has only in-frame clones and leaves some out. The sample shows millions of clones, about 92% of them seen only once. Sequenced input: naive CD4+ T cells sorted from blood. The receptors stem from a man between 18 and 29 years old in good health. The conserved cysteine and the conserved F or W are not part of the CDR3 here. The size field is filled for only some rows; it gives once, few, many or a size class.

j_call	clone_size	v_call	cdr3_aa
TRBJ2-3	NA	TRBV19	ASSTPGLATDTQY
TRBJ1-3	NA	TRBV4-1	ASSQERGLSGNTIY
TRBJ2-3	NA	TRBV30	AWSVTRGGDTQY
TRBJ1-6	NA	TRBV6-5	ASSRTGNSPLH
TRBJ2-5	NA	TRBV2	ASSWDRTQETQY
TRBJ1-2	once	TRBV18	ASSPGKEYGYT
TRBJ2-7	NA	TRBV18	ASSREGGSYEQY
TRBJ2-2	NA	TRBV5-1	ASSLRVRRDTSNTGELF
TRBJ2-7	NA	TRBV28	ASTSSGTNSYEQY
TRBJ2-7	NA	TRBV19	ASSDTLGGKTYEQY
TRBJ2-1	NA	TRBV7-9	ASSRAYNEQF
TRBJ1-2	NA	TRBV7-9	ASSSGWGISDGYT
TRBJ1-4	NA	TRBV11-2	ASSLGDREDEKLF
TRBJ1-5	NA	TRBV19	ASSRDGYSNQPQH
TRBJ2-3	NA	TRBV18	ASSPRWGTDTQY
TRBJ2-7	NA	TRBV29-1	SVVGSYEQY
TRBJ2-7	NA	TRBV5-1	ASSRGGTSGGYEQY
TRBJ1-1	NA	TRBV7-9	ASSLVPQGAEAF
TRBJ1-5	NA	TRBV6-6	ASTEGSQPQH
TRBJ2-3	NA	TRBV29-1	SVVQTASTDTQY
TRBJ1-3	NA	TRBV18	ASSPIGDRKSSGNTIY
TRBJ2-5	NA	TRBV5-1	ASSLGTGGEETQY
TRBJ2-5	NA	TRBV30	AWKTSQETQY
TRBJ1-1	NA	TRBV5-6	ASSAETGKAF
TRBJ2-4	NA	TRBV6-6	ASSYSPAKNIQY
TRBJ2-7	few	TRBV6-1	AFSPGNLNEQY
TRBJ2-7	NA	TRBV5-4	ASSSSPAGTGAEQY